This T cell receptor beta chain was recovered during a study of T cells in Graves' hyperthyroidism and ophthalmopathy. Study-level points and caveats: A model built on 13 V-J features separated ophthalmopathy from stable hyperthyroidism. The model identified upcoming ophthalmopathy a median approximately six months ahead of onset. The majority of expanded thyroid clonotypes above 0.001 also appeared in blood.

For this clonotype: Antigen unknown.

This CDR3 is built from 14 residues. CDR1 and CDR2 from the germline V gene are SGHNT and YYREEE (reference sequence). With 5 bases removed from V and 4 bases from J, the gap between germline ends came to 15 bases. Researchers took RNA transcripts and amplified the TCR beta CDR3 regions from them. The HTBI primer set served for first-round RT-PCR of the TCR CDR3. MiXCR, run by TCRdb on the multiplex PCR reads, gives a single entry per CDR3 protein. The data show approximately 220,000 distinct CDR3 sequences, with roughly 18% seen just once and about 48% held by the top ten. Calling Graves' hyperthyroidism stable meant ophthalmopathy did not progress within 18 months.

This TCR was sampled from a man between 40 and 49 years old with Graves' hyperthyroidism. Sequenced sample: blood. The chain carries TRBV5-4 and TRBJ1-2; D is undetermined. The CDR3 spells CASRPPGLSYGYTF. The CDR3 DNA reads TGTGCCAGCAGACCCCCAGGACTCAGCTATGGCTACACCTTC.